This passage covers 11 T cell receptor beta chains from one sample sequenced in a study of beta chain features in type 1 diabetes. The sequenced template was cDNA made from the entire isolated RNA. Assay: immunoSEQ multiplex PCR; the TCRdb copy retains only in-frame clones and omits some. The repertoire holds hundreds of thousands of clones, over 13% seen once, with approximately 0.043% in the top ten. These receptors have no known antigen. Whole-study results and caveats: Shortening of TCRB CDR3s, moderate but significant, appeared in all four CD4+ subsets of Type 1 diabetes patients.

Sequences were obtained from naive CD4+ T cells from blood. Receptor source: a man between 18 and 35 years old with type 1 diabetes.

This chain joins TRBV9 and TRBJ2-1; the match to TRBD2 covers 9 bases. The V gene's germline CDR1 is SGDLS and CDR2 YYNGEE. J lost 5 bases, V lost 4 bases, and 7 bases had no gene match. This CDR3 spans 15 amino acids. The DNA for the CDR3 is TGTGCCAGCAGCTTAGCGGGGGTTACAAACAATGAGCAGTTCTTC. As protein: CASSLAGVTNNEQFF.

V usage is TRBV10-3 and J usage is TRBJ1-2, with TRBD1 as a possible D gene (5 bases). Germline CDR1 and CDR2: ENHRY and SYGVKD. The CDR3 has 14 residues. V was trimmed by 6 bases and J by 1 base, leaving 12 bases between them. The CDR3 nucleotides read TGTGCCATCAGGACCCTAGACAGTAACTATGGCTACACCTTC. It is translated as CAIRTLDSNYGYTF.

This clone was found a few times. The V call is TRBV4-1, the J call TRBJ2-7, with a weak D call TRBD1 (5 bases). The CDR3 has 17 amino acids. The germline V and J ends were trimmed by 0 bases and 0 bases, with 15 bases remaining between them. The germline CDR1 and CDR2 sequences are MGHRA and YSYEKL. The CDR3 sequence: CASSQDIDSSYSYEQYF. In DNA, the CDR3 is TGCGCCAGCAGCCAAGATATCGACAGTTCTTACTCCTACGAGCAGTACTTC.

This clone occurred a few times. The rearrangement uses TRBV18 and TRBJ1-1, with 7 bases that match TRBD1. Germline assignment: CDR1 KGHSH and CDR2 LQKENI. This CDR3 is 14 amino acids long. V shed 5 bases and J 4 bases; nucleotides not matched to a gene: 7. The CDR3 DNA reads TGTGCCAGCTCAACAACAGGGGATACCACTGAAGCTTTCTTT. Encoded protein: CASSTTGDTTEAFF. The full variable domain, rest sourced from reference TRBV18 and TRBJ1-1, is NAGVMQNPRHLVRRRGQEARLRCSPMKGHSHVYWYRQLPEEGLKFMVYLQKENIIDESGMPKERFSAEFPKEGPSILRIQQVVRGDSAAYFCASSTTGDTTEAFFGQGTRLTVV.

V is TRBV7-2 and J is TRBJ2-5, with 9 bases aligning to TRBD2. CDR1 is SGHTA and CDR2 is FQGNSA in the germline V gene. The CDR3 is 15 amino acids. J gave up 1 base and V 7 bases, and 7 bases lay outside the gene matches. CDR3 bases: TGTGCCAGCAATGGCGGGAGGGCCTCCCAAGAGACCCAGTACTTC. The encoded protein is CASNGGRASQETQYF. Full variable domain (remainder filled in from reference TRBV7-2 and TRBJ2-5): GAGVSQSPSNKVTEKGKDVELRCDPISGHTALYWYRQSLGQGLEFLIYFQGNSAPDKSGLPSDRFSAERTGGSVSTLTIQRTQQEDSAVYLCASNGGRASQETQYFGPGTRLLVL.

This rearrangement joins TRBV4-2 to TRBJ2-3; 8 positions match TRBD2. Germline V lookup: CDR1 LGHNA, CDR2 YNFKEQ. This CDR3 has 17 amino acids. The J segment lost 8 bases and the V segment lost 2 bases, leaving 15 bases of the junction unmatched. CDR3 in DNA: TGTGCCAGCAGCCAACCTCGGGCTAGCGGGCGGACCGGTACGCAGTATTTT. This encodes CASSQPRASGRTGTQYF.

This clone was detected only a few times. This chain connects TRBV30 to TRBJ1-6; D perhaps matches TRBD1 (5 bases). Germline CDR1 is GTSNPN and CDR2 is SVGIG (reference sequence). CDR3 length: 12 residues. V lost 4 bases and J 7 bases, leaving 8 bases between the germline ends. DNA of the CDR3: TGTGCCTGGACCAGGGACAATTCACCCCTCCACTTT. Protein product: CAWTRDNSPLHF.

This chain uses TRBV9 with TRBJ2-5; D assignment may be TRBD1 or TRBD2 (6 bases each). Looked up from germline, CDR1 is SGDLS and CDR2 is YYNGEE. The CDR3 covers 15 residues. The V and J ends lost 4 bases and 2 bases respectively, with 15 bases between them. CDR3 loop: CASSPVPGAQETQYF. The CDR3 nucleotides are TGTGCCAGCAGCCCCGTCCCGGGGGCACAAGAGACCCAGTACTTC. The whole variable domain, filled in from reference TRBV9 and TRBJ2-5, reads DSGVTQTPKHLITATGQRVTLRCSPRSGDLSVYWYQQSLDQGLQFLIQYYNGEERAKGNILERFSAQQFPDLHSELNLSSLELGDSALYFCASSPVPGAQETQYFGPGTRLLVL.

In nucleotides, the CDR3 is TGTGCCTGGAGCGGACTAGCGGGACCCTACAATGAGCAGTTCTTC. Protein: CAWSGLAGPYNEQFF. This chain links TRBV30 with TRBJ2-1; 12 bases agree with TRBD2. The CDR3 spans 15 residues. V trimming: 3 bases; J trimming: 2 bases; junction bases outside the gene matches: 2. CDR1 and CDR2 from the germline V gene are GTSNPN and SVGIG (reference sequence).

This clone was seen a few times. The chain recombines TRBV28 with TRBJ1-2; D perhaps matches TRBD1 (5 bases). With 4 bases removed from V and 4 bases from J, the gap between germline ends came to 16 bases. CDR1 and CDR2 from the germline V gene are MDHEN and SYDVKM. This CDR3 spans 15 amino acids. The CDR3 loop reads CASSSPTTVSYGYTF. CDR3 coding DNA: TGTGCCAGCAGTTCGCCCACGACAGTCTCCTATGGCTACACCTTC.

There are a few counts of this clone. Other DNA sequences of this sample code for an identical CDR3. The rearrangement joins TRBV7-2 to TRBJ2-7; D gene unclear. CDR1 is SGHTA and CDR2 is FQGNSA in the germline V gene. The CDR3 runs to 13 residues. The V gene lost 1 base and the J gene lost 2 bases, with 6 bases spanning the gap. The CDR3 reads CASSLGRPYEQYF. The CDR3, as DNA: TGTGCCAGCAGCTTAGGTCGGCCCTACGAGCAGTACTTC.